One sample yielded the 19 T cell receptor beta chains listed below, sequenced in a study of a mutant IDH1 vaccine in newly diagnosed glioma. Profiling relied on immunoSEQ multiplex PCR, and the TCRdb table lists in-frame clones only, not all of them. The sample lists around 41,000 clones, 75% to 90% occurring once. No cognate antigen is known for these TCRs. Indicated time point: week 35, safety follow-up. Doses of 300 ug of mutant IDH1 20-mer peptide were given with topical imiquimod. The sequences come from PBMCs, collected from a glioma patient whose treatment included an IDH1 peptide vaccine. The source is a man aged 40-55 years with glioma.

The chain combines TRBV2 with TRBJ2-7; 11 positions match TRBD2. The V segment lost 4 bases and the J segment 2 bases; nucleotides outside the gene matches: 7. The CDR3 runs to 16 residues. Germline CDR1 reads SNHLY; CDR2 reads FYNNEI. The CDR3 coding sequence is TGTGCCAGCAGTGGAACCGGGACTAGCGGAACCTACGAGCAGTACTTC. Translation gives CASSGTGTSGTYEQYF. Variable domain in full (rest from reference TRBV2 and TRBJ2-7): EPEVTQTPSHQVTQMGQEVILRCVPISNHLYFYWYRQILGQKVEFLVSFYNNEISEKSEIFDDQFSVERPDGSNFTLKIRSTKLEDSAMYFCASSGTGTSGTYEQYFGPGTRLTVT.

The V and J genes are TRBV7-2 and TRBJ1-5, with D maybe TRBD1 (5 bases). Between the trimmed V and J ends, which lost 2 bases and 11 bases, there was a span of 19 bases. From germline, CDR1 is SGHTA and CDR2 FQGNSA. The CDR3 contains 15 residues. In DNA form, the CDR3 reads TGTGCCAGCAGCTTATATGCGCCCTTAAAAGGGGCCCAGCATTTT. Residues: CASSLYAPLKGAQHF.

This CDR3 is CASSPLTLGPFTDTQYF. Here the CDR3 DNA reads TGTGCCAGCTCACCTTTGACCCTGGGTCCCTTCACAGATACGCAGTATTTT. The J gene is TRBJ2-3, the V gene TRBV18; D gene unclear. This CDR3 spans 17 amino acids. Trimming removed 3 bases from V and 2 bases from J, with 18 bases in between. Germline V gene data show CDR1 as KGHSH and CDR2 as LQKENI.

The rearrangement links TRBV25-1 to TRBJ2-5, with D possibly being TRBD2 (5 bases). V was cut by 0 bases and J by 3 bases, with 8 bases left in between. This CDR3 is built from 14 residues. Germline CDR1 MGHDK, CDR2 SYGVNS. The CDR3 sequence: CASSEYHGKETQYF. For the CDR3, the DNA is TGTGCCAGCAGTGAATATCACGGGAAAGAGACCCAGTACTTC.

The chain links TRBV28 to TRBJ2-3; 8 bases are a match to TRBD2. Trimming removed 7 bases from V and 1 base from J; junction bases left unmatched: 10. Germline CDR1 MDHEN, CDR2 SYDVKM. The CDR3 is made up of 16 amino acids. The CDR3 coding sequence is TGTGCCAGCACCCCCGCGGGAGGAGGAGGCACAGATACGCAGTATTTT. Amino acid sequence: CASTPAGGGGTDTQYF.

The chain carries TRBV7-6 and TRBJ1-4, with TRBD1 as a possible D gene (6 bases). V dropped 1 base and J dropped 0 bases, with 21 bases sitting between them. Germline V gives CDR1 SGHVS, CDR2 FNYEAQ. This CDR3 is built from 20 residues. In DNA form, the CDR3 reads TGTGCCAGCAGCTTAGGGTTTGGGGGCTCTTCAACTGCAACTAATGAAAAACTGTTTTTT. Translated, it gives CASSLGFGGSSTATNEKLFF.

The V gene is TRBV6-6, the J gene TRBJ2-1; TRBD2 matches at 7 bases. The CDR3 consists of 15 residues. Trimming at V came to 5 bases and at J to 7 bases, leaving 11 bases not matched to a gene. In germline, CDR1 is MNHNY, CDR2 SVGAGI (reference sequence). CDR3 in amino acids: CASSGGQRERNEQFF. DNA of the CDR3: TGTGCCAGCAGTGGCGGGCAGCGGGAAAGGAATGAGCAGTTCTTC.

The V and J genes are TRBV10-1 and TRBJ2-5, with D possibly matching TRBD1 (5 bases). There are 15 residues in the CDR3. The germline V and J ends were trimmed by 3 bases and 4 bases, with 15 bases remaining between them. In germline, CDR1 is WNHNN, CDR2 SYGVQD (reference sequence). CDR3 sequence (DNA): TGCGCCAGCAGTGAAGGGCAGGGTCTTCGAGAGACCCAGTACTTC. Protein sequence: CASSEGQGLRETQYF.

The genes are TRBV20-1 and TRBJ2-3, with 7 bases aligning to TRBD2. The V gene end was trimmed by 5 bases and the J gene end by 11 bases; junction bases not matched to a gene: 7. The CDR3 has 11 amino acids. Per the germline V gene, CDR1 is DFQATT and CDR2 is SNEGSKA (reference sequence). In DNA, the CDR3 is TGCAGTGCTGCCAGACGGGAGGAGCAGTATTTT. This translates into CSAARREEQYF.

The chain combines TRBV10-3 with TRBJ2-3; 8 bases are a match to TRBD2. The CDR3 is 18 residues long. J lost 3 bases, V lost 4 bases, and 15 bases had no gene match. The germline V gene has CDR1 ENHRY and CDR2 SYGVKD. The CDR3 here is CAISGRLSGSGKTDTQYF. CDR3 bases: TGTGCCATCAGTGGACGACTTTCAGGTAGCGGGAAAACAGATACGCAGTATTTT.

The chain is built from TRBV28 and TRBJ1-2; TRBD1 matches at 8 bases. The V and J ends lost 5 bases and 3 bases, in that order; junction bases with no gene match: 8. Germline CDR1 is MDHEN and CDR2 is SYDVKM. The CDR3 loop spans 15 amino acids. The CDR3 sequence is CASSPQDRDYYGYTF. CDR3 DNA: TGTGCCAGCAGTCCTCAGGACAGGGACTACTATGGCTACACCTTC.

V and J are TRBV19 and TRBJ1-2; 7 bases line up with TRBD1. This CDR3 has 14 amino acids. Germline CDR1 LNHDA, CDR2 SQIVND (reference sequence). V shed 6 bases and J 4 bases; nucleotides not matched to a gene: 8. The CDR3 coding sequence is TGTGCCAGTAGGGGGACAGCCACTGTCTATGGCTACACCTTC. This translates into CASRGTATVYGYTF.

The rearrangement uses TRBV10-1 and TRBJ1-1, with 7 bases lining up with TRBD1. V shed 6 bases and J 3 bases; nucleotides not matched to a gene: 4. CDR1 WNHNN and CDR2 SYGVQD come from the germline V gene (reference sequence). The CDR3 runs to 13 residues. CDR3: CASSPGQYTEAFF. DNA for the CDR3: TGCGCCAGCAGCCCGGGACAGTACACTGAAGCTTTCTTT.

The genes are TRBV5-1 and TRBJ1-1; D not certain. CDR1 and CDR2 (germline): SGHRS, YFSETQ. Trimming pared 0 bases from V and 0 bases from J, leaving 6 bases between. The CDR3 covers 14 residues. The CDR3, as DNA: TGCGCCAGCAGCTTGGAAAGGGTGAACACTGAAGCTTTCTTT. This translates into CASSLERVNTEAFF. Looking up the rest from reference TRBV5-1 and TRBJ1-1 gives the full variable domain: KAGVTQTPRYLIKTRGQQVTLSCSPISGHRSVSWYQQTPGQGLQFLFEYFSETQRNKGNFPGRFSGRQFSNSRSEMNVSTLELGDSALYLCASSLERVNTEAFFGQGTRLTVV.

The chain joins TRBV5-6 to TRBJ2-1; D possibly corresponds to TRBD2 (6 bases). CDR1 SGHDT and CDR2 YYEEEE come from the germline V gene. With 4 bases removed from V and 9 bases from J, the gap between germline ends came to 14 bases. CDR3 length: 13 amino acids. CDR3 residues: CASSRSLASEQFF. For the CDR3, the DNA is TGTGCCAGCAGCCGGAGCCTAGCGAGTGAGCAGTTCTTC.

The chain's CDR3 is CASITGSPRTEAFF. The CDR3 DNA follows: TGTGCCAGCATAACAGGGAGTCCACGGACTGAAGCTTTCTTT. The gene calls are TRBV28 and TRBJ1-1, with D perhaps TRBD1 (6 bases). Trimming shortened V by 7 bases and J by 5 bases, and 17 bases separated the two germline ends. Germline V gives CDR1 MDHEN, CDR2 SYDVKM. The CDR3 is made up of 14 amino acids.

The chain uses TRBV7-2 and TRBJ1-1, with 7 nucleotides matching TRBD1. Germline V gene sequence: CDR1 SGHTA, CDR2 FQGNSA. This CDR3 has 13 amino acids. V was clipped by 7 bases and J by 3 bases; unmatched bases: 5. CDR3 DNA: TGTGCCAGCAAACCCAGGGGGGACACTGAAGCTTTCTTT. Its protein product is CASKPRGDTEAFF.

The genes are TRBV19 and TRBJ2-6, with D possibly being TRBD2 (6 bases). Per the germline V gene, CDR1 is LNHDA and CDR2 is SQIVND (reference sequence). The CDR3 is 19 residues long. V was clipped by 4 bases and J by 0 bases, with 19 bases between them. Here the CDR3 DNA reads TGTGCCAGTAGTAGCCCGTTCGGGGGAGGCGACTCTGGGGCCAACGTCCTGACTTTC. Its translation is CASSSPFGGGDSGANVLTF.

The CDR3, as DNA: TGTGCCAGCAGTGTTGGGGGGCCGAACACCGGGGAGCTGTTTTTT. It yields the protein CASSVGGPNTGELFF. The rearrangement uses TRBV2 and TRBJ2-2; D may correspond to TRBD1 or TRBD2 (6 bases each). This CDR3 is 15 amino acids long. V was clipped by 4 bases and J by 0 bases, with 9 bases between them. CDR1 and CDR2 (germline): SNHLY, FYNNEI.